The entry below gives a single TCR beta chain sequence along with its context. The target antigen is unknown. For each subset, genomic DNA was distributed in equal portions over several immunoSEQ plates. TCRdb's table, derived via immunoSEQ multiplex PCR, lists solely in-frame clones and lacks some. Counted here are about 2.4 million clones, approximately 93% occurring once; the ten biggest clones make up 0.35% to 0.45%. These data come from a study of shared clonotypes between healthy human individuals. General study findings and limits: What naive subsets generally showed was a larger estimated richness than memory subsets showed.

All of the donors resided in Nashville, Tennessee, and each was a Caucasian adult. With V trimmed by 3 bases and J by 3 bases, 9 bases remained unmatched. CDR1 MDHEN and CDR2 SYDVKM come from the germline V gene. This CDR3 is 16 amino acids long. Sequencing input: naive CD4+ T cells from PBMCs. The sample's subset: CD45RA+ positively selected. The chain links TRBV28 to TRBJ2-7, with 9 bases identical to TRBD2. The clonotype comes from a man younger than 30 in good health. Some clones in this sample may be carry-over from other donors' samples. This CDR3 is CASSLRAGGLYYEQYF. DNA for the CDR3: TGTGCCAGCAGTTTGCGAGCGGGAGGTCTCTACTACGAGCAGTACTTC.